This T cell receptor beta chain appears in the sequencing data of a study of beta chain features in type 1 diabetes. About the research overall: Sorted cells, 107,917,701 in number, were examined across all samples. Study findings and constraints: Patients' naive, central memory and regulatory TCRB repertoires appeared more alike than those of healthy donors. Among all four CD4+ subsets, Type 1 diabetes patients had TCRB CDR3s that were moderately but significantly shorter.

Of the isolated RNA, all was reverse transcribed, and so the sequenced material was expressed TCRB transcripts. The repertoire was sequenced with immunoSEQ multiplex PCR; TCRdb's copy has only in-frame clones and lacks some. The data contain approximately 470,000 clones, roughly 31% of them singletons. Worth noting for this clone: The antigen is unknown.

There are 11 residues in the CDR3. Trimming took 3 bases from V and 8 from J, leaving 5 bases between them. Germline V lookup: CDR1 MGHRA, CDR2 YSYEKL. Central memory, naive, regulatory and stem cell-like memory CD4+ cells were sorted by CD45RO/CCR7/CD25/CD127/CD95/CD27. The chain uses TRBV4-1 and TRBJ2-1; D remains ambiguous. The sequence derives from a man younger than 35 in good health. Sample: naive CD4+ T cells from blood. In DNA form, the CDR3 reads TGCGCCAGCAGCCAGTGGGATGAGCAGTTCTTC. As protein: CASSQWDEQFF.